This TCR beta chain was obtained from a study of blood T cell repertoires in COVID-19 (dated by TCRdb to 2020 to 2021). General notes on the study: The collaborator samples originated in the United States, Italy and Spain and spanned the acute and convalescent phases of COVID-19. The samples were drawn from two sources: the first 160 participants of the ongoing ImmuneRACE study, and over 950 subjects contributed by 6 global collaborators. Deeply sampled blood TCRbeta repertoires from subjects exposed to, actively infected with, or recovered from COVID-19 were included in the dataset. The sample metadata nearly always contained a de-identified subject ID, COVID-19 status, age in years and sex. The material from the prospective study consisted of cDNA or gDNA derived from T cells, B-cell-depleted T cells, or PBMCs. HLA class I and class II types, where available, came from metadata supplied by the sample provider rather than from assay-based typing. The repertoires were released in a freely available public database meant as a resource for research on the immune response to SARS-CoV-2. Study-wide findings and limitations: The amount of clinical and demographic metadata varied by source and participant and was provided uncurated.

V lost 5 bases and J lost 0 bases, and the count of bases not matched to a germline gene is 3. The germline V gene sets CDR1 to SGHNT and CDR2 to YENEEA. Its CDR3 holds 15 amino acids, cysteine through phenylalanine. Here the CDR3 DNA is all that survives: 45 bases in frame from base 1. The collaborating institutions used their own protocols to collect whole blood in K2EDTA tubes. For TCRbeta analysis, collaborator samples were shipped as frozen whole blood, as isolated PBMCs, or as DNA extracted from either sample type. As for this clone: The specificity of this receptor is unknown. No per-base quality is available; no much larger clone lies one base away.

TCRbeta CDR3 regions were amplified from genomic DNA using the immunoSEQ Assay, a bias-controlled multiplex PCR. Per the source publication's procedure: The number of nucleated cells in each sample was estimated from the amplification of reference gene primers within the assay. Sequence reads were collapsed and filtered to measure the absolute abundance of every unique TCRbeta CDR3 rearrangement. For each sample, productive Simpson clonality was calculated as the square root of Simpson's diversity index across productive rearrangements. TCRdb re-hosts the immuneACCESS table, in-frame sequences only. Its copies lack some clones; in the studies checked, an unresolved V gene accounts for under half of them, and the cause for the rest is not known. V, J and clone size are those of that table, while D and trimming were read from the DNA. This sample lists 150,000 or so clones; around 84% were detected once. Around 1.7% of the sample is held by the ten biggest clonotypes.

This clonotype was obtained from a man older than 75 with acute or convalescent COVID-19. The chain was built from TRBV11-3 and TRBJ2-7; 11 central nucleotides agree with TRBD2. Material: peripheral blood. The DNA sequence reads TGTGCCAGCAGCCGGGGGACTAGCGGCTCCTACGAGCAGTACTTC. It specifies CASSRGTSGSYEQYF. The full variable domain, completed from the reference TRBV11-3 and TRBJ2-7 proteins outside the CDR3, reads EAGVVQSPRYKIIEKKQPVAFWCNPISGHNTLYWYLQNLGQGPELLIRYENEEAVDDSQLPKDRFSAERLKGVDSTLKIQPAELGDSAVYLCASSRGTSGSYEQYFGPGTRLTVT.